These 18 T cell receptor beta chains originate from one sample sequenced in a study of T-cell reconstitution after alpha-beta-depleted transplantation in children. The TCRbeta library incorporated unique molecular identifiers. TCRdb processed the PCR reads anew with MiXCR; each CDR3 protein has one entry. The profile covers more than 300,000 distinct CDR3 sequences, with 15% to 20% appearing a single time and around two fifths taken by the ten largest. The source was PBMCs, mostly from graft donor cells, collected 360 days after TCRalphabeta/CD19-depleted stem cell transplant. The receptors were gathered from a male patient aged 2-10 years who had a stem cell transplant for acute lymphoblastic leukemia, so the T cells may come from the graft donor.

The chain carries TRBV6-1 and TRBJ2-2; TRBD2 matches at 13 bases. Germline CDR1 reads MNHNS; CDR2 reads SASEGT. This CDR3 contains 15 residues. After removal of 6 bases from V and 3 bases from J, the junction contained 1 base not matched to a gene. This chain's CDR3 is CASSGLAGDTGELFF. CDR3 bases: TGTGCCAGCAGCGGACTAGCGGGAGACACCGGGGAGCTGTTTTTT.

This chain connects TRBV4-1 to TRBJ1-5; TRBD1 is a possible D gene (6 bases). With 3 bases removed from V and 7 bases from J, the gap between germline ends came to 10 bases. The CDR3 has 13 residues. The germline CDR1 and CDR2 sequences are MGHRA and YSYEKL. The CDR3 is CASSQNREQPQHF. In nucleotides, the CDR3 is TGCGCCAGCAGCCAGAACAGGGAACAGCCCCAGCATTTT.

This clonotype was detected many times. CDR3 sequence (DNA): TGTGCCACCAGTGACACCGGGACAGGCACAGATACGCAGTATTTT. Its protein is CATSDTGTGTDTQYF. The chain couples TRBV24-1 to TRBJ2-3, with 7 bases fitting TRBD1. There are 15 residues in the CDR3. Looked up from germline, CDR1 is KGHDR and CDR2 is SFDVKD. Germline trimming cut 4 bases from V and 1 base from J; bases unmatched to any gene: 4.

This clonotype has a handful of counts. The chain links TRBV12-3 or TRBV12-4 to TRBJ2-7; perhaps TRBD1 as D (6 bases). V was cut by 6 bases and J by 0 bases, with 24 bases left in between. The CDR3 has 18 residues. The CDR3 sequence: CASSFLGQMDHPSYEQYF. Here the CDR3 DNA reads TGTGCCAGCAGCTTCTTAGGACAGATGGACCACCCCTCCTACGAGCAGTACTTC.

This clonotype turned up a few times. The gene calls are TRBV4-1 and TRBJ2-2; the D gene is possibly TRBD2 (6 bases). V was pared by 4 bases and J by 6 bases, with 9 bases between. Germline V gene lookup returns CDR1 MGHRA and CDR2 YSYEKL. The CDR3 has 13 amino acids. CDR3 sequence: CASSRLGAGELFF. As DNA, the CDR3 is TGCGCCAGCAGCCGACTAGGGGCCGGGGAGCTGTTTTTT.

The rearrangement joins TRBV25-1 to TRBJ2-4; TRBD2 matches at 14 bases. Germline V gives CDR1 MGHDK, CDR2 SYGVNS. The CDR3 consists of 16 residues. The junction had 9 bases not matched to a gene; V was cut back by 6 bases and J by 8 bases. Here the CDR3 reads CASSSWTSGRRDIQYF. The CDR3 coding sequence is TGTGCCAGCAGCTCTTGGACTAGCGGGAGGAGAGACATTCAGTACTTC.

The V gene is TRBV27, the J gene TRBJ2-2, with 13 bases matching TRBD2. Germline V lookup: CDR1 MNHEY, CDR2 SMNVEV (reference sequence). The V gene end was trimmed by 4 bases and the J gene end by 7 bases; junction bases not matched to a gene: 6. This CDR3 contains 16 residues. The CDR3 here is CASSSGLAGAGGELFF. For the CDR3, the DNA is TGTGCCAGCAGTTCAGGACTAGCGGGAGCGGGCGGGGAGCTGTTTTTT.

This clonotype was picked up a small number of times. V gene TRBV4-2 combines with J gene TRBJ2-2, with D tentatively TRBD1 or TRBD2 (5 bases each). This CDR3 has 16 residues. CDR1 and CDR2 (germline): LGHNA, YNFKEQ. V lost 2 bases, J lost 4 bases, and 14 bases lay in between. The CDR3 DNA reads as TGTGCCAGCAGCCAACTGCCTGAGGGGTTCACCGGGGAGCTGTTTTTT. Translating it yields CASSQLPEGFTGELFF.

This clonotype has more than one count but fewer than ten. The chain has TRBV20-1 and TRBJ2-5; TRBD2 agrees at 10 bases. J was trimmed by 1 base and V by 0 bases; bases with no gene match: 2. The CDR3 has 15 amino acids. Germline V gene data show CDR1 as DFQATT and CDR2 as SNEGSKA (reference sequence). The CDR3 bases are TGCAGTGCTAGAGATATAGCGGGAGGCCAAGAGACCCAGTACTTC. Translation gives CSARDIAGGQETQYF.

The chain's CDR3 is CASSSPRNTDTQYF. CDR3 nucleotide sequence: TGTGCCAGCAGCTCTCCACGGAACACAGATACGCAGTATTTT. The genes are TRBV7-2 and TRBJ2-3; D is undetermined. The length of the CDR3 is 14 residues. Germline V CDR1 and CDR2: SGHTA, FQGNSA. With 4 bases removed from V and 2 bases from J, the gap between germline ends came to 10 bases.

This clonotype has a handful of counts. This CDR3 is CASSPPILNTEAFF. The CDR3 DNA reads TGTGCCAGCAGCCCGCCGATTTTGAACACTGAAGCTTTCTTT. V and J are TRBV7-9 and TRBJ1-1; no clear D gene. CDR1 and CDR2 from the germline V gene are SEHNR and FQNEAQ (reference sequence). This CDR3 is built from 14 residues. The germline V and J ends were trimmed by 5 bases and 0 bases, with 10 bases remaining between them.

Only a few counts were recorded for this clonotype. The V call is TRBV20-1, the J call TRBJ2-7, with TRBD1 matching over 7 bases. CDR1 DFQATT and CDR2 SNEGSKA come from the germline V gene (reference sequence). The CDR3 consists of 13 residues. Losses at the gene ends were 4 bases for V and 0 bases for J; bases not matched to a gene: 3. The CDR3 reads CSATGGSSYEQYF. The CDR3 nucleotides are TGCAGTGCTACAGGGGGTAGCTCCTACGAGCAGTACTTC.

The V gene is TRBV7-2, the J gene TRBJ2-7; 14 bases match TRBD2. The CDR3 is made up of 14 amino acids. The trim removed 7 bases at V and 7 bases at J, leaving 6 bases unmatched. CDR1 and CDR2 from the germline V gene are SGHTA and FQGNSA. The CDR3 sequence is CASTRLAGGVEQYF. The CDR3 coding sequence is TGTGCCAGCACCCGACTAGCGGGAGGGGTAGAGCAGTACTTC.

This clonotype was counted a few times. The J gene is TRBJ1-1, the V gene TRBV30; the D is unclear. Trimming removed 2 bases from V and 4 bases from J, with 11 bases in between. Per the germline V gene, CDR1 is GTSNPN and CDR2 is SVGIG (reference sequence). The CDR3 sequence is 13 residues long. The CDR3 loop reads CAWSTLIGTEAFF. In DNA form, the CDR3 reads TGTGCCTGGAGTACTCTGATAGGCACTGAAGCTTTCTTT.

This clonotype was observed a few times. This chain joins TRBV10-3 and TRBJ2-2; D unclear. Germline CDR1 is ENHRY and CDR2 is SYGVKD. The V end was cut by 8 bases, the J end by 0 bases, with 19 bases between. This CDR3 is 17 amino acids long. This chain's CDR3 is CAIRAGYPPTNTGELFF. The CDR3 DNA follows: TGTGCCATCCGGGCCGGCTACCCTCCTACGAACACCGGGGAGCTGTTTTTT.

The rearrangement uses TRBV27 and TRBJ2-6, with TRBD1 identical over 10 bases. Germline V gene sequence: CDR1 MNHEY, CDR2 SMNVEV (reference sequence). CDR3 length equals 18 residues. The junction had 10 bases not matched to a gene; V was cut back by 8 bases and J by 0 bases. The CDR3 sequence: CASRTGGLTISGANVLTF. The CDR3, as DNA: TGTGCCAGCCGGACAGGGGGACTAACAATCTCTGGGGCCAACGTCCTGACTTTC. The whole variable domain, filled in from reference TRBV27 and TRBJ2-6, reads EAQVTQNPRYLITVTGKKLTVTCSQNMNHEYMSWYRQDPGLGLRQIYYSMNVEVTDKGDVPEGYKVSRKEKRNFPLILESPSPNQTSLYFCASRTGGLTISGANVLTFGAGSRLTVL.

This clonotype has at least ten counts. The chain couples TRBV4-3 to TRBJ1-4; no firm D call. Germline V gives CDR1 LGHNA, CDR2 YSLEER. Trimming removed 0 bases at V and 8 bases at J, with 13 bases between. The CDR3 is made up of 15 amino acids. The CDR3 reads CASSQDLGGEEKLFF. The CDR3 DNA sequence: TGCGCCAGCAGCCAAGATCTGGGTGGAGAGGAAAAACTGTTTTTT.

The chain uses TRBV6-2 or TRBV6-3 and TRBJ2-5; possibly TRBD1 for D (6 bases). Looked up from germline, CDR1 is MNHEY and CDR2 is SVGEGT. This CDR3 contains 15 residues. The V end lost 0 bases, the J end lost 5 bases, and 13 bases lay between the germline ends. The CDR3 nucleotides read TGTGCCAGCAGTTACTCCAGGGGCCCGTGGGAGACCCAGTACTTC. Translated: CASSYSRGPWETQYF.